These T cell receptor beta chains were read from a single sample in a study of vaccination and CD4 T cells after COVID-19. TCRdb re-analysed the PCR reads in MiXCR, keeping a single row per CDR3 protein. The data show about 11,000 distinct CDR3 sequences, roughly 72% seen once. No antigen has been identified for these receptors. The sample comprised CD4+ T cells from blood, cultured in vitro. The receptor set was obtained from a human donor who had recovered from COVID-19. The CDR3 runs from the conserved cysteine through the conserved F or W. The D gene is left open where the match is weak. Size values are once, few and many counts, or a class for expanded clones, and some rows have none.

clone size: NA
D gene: NA
V gene: TRBV15
J gene: TRBJ1-1
CDR3 DNA: TGTGCCACCAGCAGACCAGACACTAACACTGAAGCTTTCTTT
CDR3 protein: CATSRPDTNTEAFF

clone size: NA
D gene: TRBD1
V gene: TRBV24-1
J gene: TRBJ2-1
CDR3 DNA: TGTGCCACCAGTGATTCGGGACAGGGGGTCATCAATGAGCAGTTCTTC
CDR3 protein: CATSDSGQGVINEQFF

clone size: NA
D gene: NA
V gene: TRBV5-1
J gene: TRBJ2-5
CDR3 DNA: TGCGCCAGCAGCCCACTTCCCCAATTCCGAGAGACCCAGTACTTC
CDR3 protein: CASSPLPQFRETQYF

clone size: NA
D gene: NA
V gene: TRBV7-2
J gene: TRBJ2-3
CDR3 DNA: TGTGCCAGCAGTCCCCCAACAGATACGCAGTATTTT
CDR3 protein: CASSPPTDTQYF

clone size: few
D gene: NA
V gene: TRBV7-2
J gene: TRBJ1-1
CDR3 DNA: TGTGCCAGCAGCTTTATAGCGGCCACTGAAGCTTTCTTT
CDR3 protein: CASSFIAATEAFF

clone size: NA
D gene: TRBD1
V gene: TRBV14
J gene: TRBJ2-7
CDR3 DNA: TGTGCCAGCAGCCCTGACAGGGGAATCTACGAGCAGTACTTC
CDR3 protein: CASSPDRGIYEQYF

clone size: medium-sized
D gene: NA
V gene: TRBV27
J gene: TRBJ2-2
CDR3 DNA: TGTGCCAGCAGTTCTGGGCGGAGGGGGCCGAGCACCGGGGAGCTGTTTTTT
CDR3 protein: CASSSGRRGPSTGELFF

clone size: NA
D gene: TRBD2
V gene: TRBV7-2
J gene: TRBJ2-3
CDR3 DNA: TGTGCCAGCAGCTCAGGACTAGCGGGAGGGACGATCCTAAGCACAGATACGCAGTATTTT
CDR3 protein: CASSSGLAGGTILSTDTQYF

clone size: NA
D gene: TRBD1
V gene: TRBV23-1
J gene: TRBJ2-7
CDR3 DNA: TGCGCCAGCAGTCCCCCCAATCCCGGGACAGCAGGGGGCGCTGGCCCTTTC
CDR3 protein: CASSPPNPGTAGGAGPF

clone size: NA
D gene: TRBD1
V gene: TRBV12-3/TRBV12-4
J gene: TRBJ1-5
CDR3 DNA: TGTGCCAGCAGCCAAGGGACAGGGGATCAGCCCCAGCATTTT
CDR3 protein: CASSQGTGDQPQHF

clone size: NA
D gene: NA
V gene: TRBV28
J gene: TRBJ1-3
CDR3 DNA: TGTGCCAGCATCCAGGACAGTGTTGGAAACACCATATATTTT
CDR3 protein: CASIQDSVGNTIYF

clone size: NA
D gene: NA
V gene: TRBV2
J gene: TRBJ2-3
CDR3 DNA: TGTGCCAGCAGTGAACCTCCTAGGGTGGCCACAGATACGCAGTATTTT
CDR3 protein: CASSEPPRVATDTQYF

clone size: NA
D gene: NA
V gene: TRBV20-1
J gene: TRBJ2-2
CDR3 DNA: TGCAGTGCCCCAATGGGGGGGCGATACACCGGGGAGCTGTTTTTT
CDR3 protein: CSAPMGGRYTGELFF

clone size: NA
D gene: TRBD2
V gene: TRBV19
J gene: TRBJ2-5
CDR3 DNA: TGTGCCAGTAGTATAGGCGGGGGAGTGGCAGAGACCCAGTACTTC
CDR3 protein: CASSIGGGVAETQYF

clone size: NA
D gene: TRBD1
V gene: TRBV7-9
J gene: TRBJ2-2
CDR3 DNA: TGTGCCAGCAGCTTGCCCCGTGGACAGGTAGCCCCTTGGTCGAACACCGGGGAGCTGTTTTTT
CDR3 protein: CASSLPRGQVAPWSNTGELFF

clone size: few
D gene: NA
V gene: TRBV7-2
J gene: TRBJ1-5
CDR3 DNA: TGTGCCAGCAGCTTAGGTACGAGGGAGAATCAGCCCCAGCATTTT
CDR3 protein: CASSLGTRENQPQHF

clone size: NA
D gene: NA
V gene: TRBV7-2
J gene: TRBJ2-7
CDR3 DNA: TGTGCCAGCAGCTCCCAGACCGAGCAGTACTTC
CDR3 protein: CASSSQTEQYF

clone size: NA
D gene: NA
V gene: TRBV28
J gene: TRBJ2-1
CDR3 DNA: TGTGCCAGCAGGTTGGGAGATGAGCAGTTCTTC
CDR3 protein: CASRLGDEQFF

clone size: NA
D gene: NA
V gene: TRBV7-9
J gene: TRBJ2-2
CDR3 DNA: TGTGCCAGCAGCTTACCCAGGGGAACACCTTCCCTGAACACCGGGGAGCTGTTTTTT
CDR3 protein: CASSLPRGTPSLNTGELFF

clone size: NA
D gene: NA
V gene: TRBV11-3
J gene: TRBJ2-5
CDR3 DNA: TGTGCCAGCAGCCGTACAGGAGATACAGAGACCCAGTACTTC
CDR3 protein: CASSRTGDTETQYF

clone size: NA
D gene: TRBD1
V gene: TRBV19
J gene: TRBJ1-5
CDR3 DNA: TGTGCCAGCGCGGACAGGGGCAATCAGCCCCAGCATTTT
CDR3 protein: CASADRGNQPQHF

clone size: once
D gene: NA
V gene: TRBV7-2
J gene: TRBJ1-4
CDR3 DNA: TGTGCCAGCAGCTTAAGGGCGGGGGGGGCTAATGAAAAACTGTTTTTT
CDR3 protein: CASSLRAGGANEKLFF

clone size: NA
D gene: NA
V gene: TRBV5-4
J gene: TRBJ2-6
CDR3 DNA: TGTGCCAGCAGCTTGGGAGGGGTCGGTGGGGCCAACGTCCTGACTTTC
CDR3 protein: CASSLGGVGGANVLTF

clone size: once
D gene: NA
V gene: TRBV20-1
J gene: TRBJ2-5
CDR3 DNA: TGCAGTGCTAGCTCGGGTAAAGAGGCTGCAGAGACCCAGTACTTC
CDR3 protein: CSASSGKEAAETQYF

clone size: NA
D gene: TRBD1
V gene: TRBV12-3/TRBV12-4
J gene: TRBJ2-5
CDR3 DNA: TGTGCCAGCAGTTCGAGGACAGGGGCGGGGGAGACCCAGTACTTC
CDR3 protein: CASSSRTGAGETQYF

clone size: large
D gene: NA
V gene: TRBV7-8
J gene: TRBJ2-7
CDR3 DNA: TGTGCCAGCAGCTCCAAGGCCTCCTACGAGCAGTACTTC
CDR3 protein: CASSSKASYEQYF

clone size: NA
D gene: TRBD1
V gene: TRBV6-1
J gene: TRBJ2-1
CDR3 DNA: TGTGCCACCCGGGACAGGGCTATCAGCAATGAGCAGTTCTTC
CDR3 protein: CATRDRAISNEQFF

clone size: NA
D gene: NA
V gene: TRBV6-5
J gene: TRBJ1-4
CDR3 DNA: TGTGCCAGCAGTTACTCGAGGGTCCCGGGCACTGAAAAACTGTTTTTT
CDR3 protein: CASSYSRVPGTEKLFF

clone size: once
D gene: NA
V gene: TRBV2
J gene: TRBJ2-7
CDR3 DNA: TGTGCCAGCAGCCCAGGCTACGAGCAGTACTTC
CDR3 protein: CASSPGYEQYF

clone size: NA
D gene: TRBD1
V gene: TRBV7-9
J gene: TRBJ2-2
CDR3 DNA: TGTGCCAGCAGCTTTTTTCAGGGGGTATTTACCGGGGAGCTGTTTTTT
CDR3 protein: CASSFFQGVFTGELFF

clone size: NA
D gene: NA
V gene: TRBV19
J gene: TRBJ1-1
CDR3 DNA: TGTGCCAGTAGTCCTCAGGGCCGGAACACTGAAGCTTTCTTT
CDR3 protein: CASSPQGRNTEAFF

clone size: NA
D gene: TRBD1
V gene: TRBV5-3
J gene: TRBJ2-1
CDR3 DNA: TGTGCCAGTACCGGGACAGGGGTAACTAGAGGCGTTGGTAACAATGAGCAGTTCTTC
CDR3 protein: CASTGTGVTRGVGNNEQFF